This TCR beta chain derives from a study of cytomegalovirus exposure and HLA in healthy donors. Study background: A preliminary data release comprised roughly 80 million unique TCRs obtained from HLA-typed donors. Study-wide results and caveats: DRB1 had the most TCR associations and HLA-C the fewest, a later analysis found, with rates varying by HLA locus. Several of the most significant clusters appeared linked to common viral pathogens, based on a later analysis.

This CDR3 has 17 amino acids. Comments on this clone: What it recognizes is unknown.

This PCR relied on a set of 60 Vbeta primers and 13 Jbeta primers. TCRdb keeps only in-frame clones here, not all; method: immunoSEQ multiplex PCR. The data show roughly 120,000 clones, more than 60% seen once. Sequencing was carried out using PBMCs. V is TRBV21-1 and J is TRBJ1-1; the table's D call, TRBD1, has no DNA check behind it. TRBV21-1 is designated a pseudogene. This sequence was found in a woman aged 40-49 years in good health and CMV-seropositive. The CDR3 region is CASSPRTGGAGNTEAFF. The CDR3 bases are TGTGCCAGCAGCCCCCGGACAGGGGGCGCCGGGAACACTGAAGCTTTCTTT.